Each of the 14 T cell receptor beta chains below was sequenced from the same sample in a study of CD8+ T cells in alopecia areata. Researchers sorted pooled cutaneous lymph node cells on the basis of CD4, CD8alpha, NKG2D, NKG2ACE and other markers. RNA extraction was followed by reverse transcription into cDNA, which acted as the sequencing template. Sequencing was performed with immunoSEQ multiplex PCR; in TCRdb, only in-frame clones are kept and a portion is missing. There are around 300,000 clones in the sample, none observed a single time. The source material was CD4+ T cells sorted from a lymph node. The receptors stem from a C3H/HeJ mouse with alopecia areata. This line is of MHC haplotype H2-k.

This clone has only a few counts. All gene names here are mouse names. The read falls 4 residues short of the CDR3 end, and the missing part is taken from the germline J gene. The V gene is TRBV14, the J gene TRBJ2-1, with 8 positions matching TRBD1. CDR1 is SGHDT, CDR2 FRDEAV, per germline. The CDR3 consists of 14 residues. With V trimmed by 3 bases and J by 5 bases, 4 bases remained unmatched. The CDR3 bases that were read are TGTGCCAGCAGTTCGGACAGGGTGGATGCT. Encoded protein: CASSSDRVDA. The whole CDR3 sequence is CASSSDRVDAEQFF. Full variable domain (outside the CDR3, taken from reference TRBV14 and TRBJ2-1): EAGVTQSPRYAVLQEGQAVSFWCDPISGHDTLYWYQQPRDQGPQLLVYFRDEAVIDNSQLPSDRFSAVRPKGTNSTLKIQSAKQGDTATYLCASSSDRVDAEQFFGPGTRLTVL.

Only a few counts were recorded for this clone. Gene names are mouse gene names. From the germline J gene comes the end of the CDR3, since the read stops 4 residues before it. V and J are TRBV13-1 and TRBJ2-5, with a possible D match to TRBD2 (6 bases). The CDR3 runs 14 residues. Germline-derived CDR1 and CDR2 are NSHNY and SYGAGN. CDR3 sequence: CASSDRGERDTQYF. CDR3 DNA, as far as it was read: TGTGCCAGCAGTGATCGGGGGGAGAGAGAC.

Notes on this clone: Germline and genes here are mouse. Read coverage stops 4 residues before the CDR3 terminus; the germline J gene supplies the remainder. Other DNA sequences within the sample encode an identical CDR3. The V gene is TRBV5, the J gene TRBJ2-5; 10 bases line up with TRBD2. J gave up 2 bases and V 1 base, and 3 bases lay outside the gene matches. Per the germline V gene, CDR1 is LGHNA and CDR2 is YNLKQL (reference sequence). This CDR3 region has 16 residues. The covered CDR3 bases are TGTGCCAGCAGCCAAGCAGGACTGGGGGTCCAAGAC. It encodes CASSQAGLGVQD. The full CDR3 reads CASSQAGLGVQDTQYF.

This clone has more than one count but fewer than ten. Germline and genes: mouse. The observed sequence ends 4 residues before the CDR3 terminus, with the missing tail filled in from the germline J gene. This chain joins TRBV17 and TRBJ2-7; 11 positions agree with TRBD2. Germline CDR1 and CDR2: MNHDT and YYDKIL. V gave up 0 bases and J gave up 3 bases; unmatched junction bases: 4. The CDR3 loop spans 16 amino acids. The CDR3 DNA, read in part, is TGTGCTAGCAGTAGAGATGGACTGGGGGGCAACTAT. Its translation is CASSRDGLGGNY. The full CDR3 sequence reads CASSRDGLGGNYEQYF.

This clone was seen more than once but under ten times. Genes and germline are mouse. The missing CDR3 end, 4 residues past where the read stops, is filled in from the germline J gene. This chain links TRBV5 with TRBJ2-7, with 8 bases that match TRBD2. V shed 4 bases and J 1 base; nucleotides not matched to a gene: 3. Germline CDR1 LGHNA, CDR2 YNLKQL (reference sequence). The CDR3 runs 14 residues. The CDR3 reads CASSRPGGSYEQYF. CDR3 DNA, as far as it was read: TGTGCCAGCAGCCGTCCTGGGGGGTCCTAT.

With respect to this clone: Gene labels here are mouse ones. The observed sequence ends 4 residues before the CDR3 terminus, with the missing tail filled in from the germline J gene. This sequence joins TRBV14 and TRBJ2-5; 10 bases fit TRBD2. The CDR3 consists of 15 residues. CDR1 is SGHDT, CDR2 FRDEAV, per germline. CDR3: CASSSSWGGGDTQYF. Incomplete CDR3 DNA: TGTGCCAGCAGTTCCTCCTGGGGGGGCGGAGAC.

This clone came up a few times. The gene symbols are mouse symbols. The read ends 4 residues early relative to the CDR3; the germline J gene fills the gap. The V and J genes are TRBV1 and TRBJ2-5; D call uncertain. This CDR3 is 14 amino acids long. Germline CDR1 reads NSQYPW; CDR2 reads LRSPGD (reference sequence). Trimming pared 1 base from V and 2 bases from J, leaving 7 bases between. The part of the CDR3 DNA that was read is TGCACCTGCAGTGCAGTAGCACTCCAAGAC. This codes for CTCSAVALQD. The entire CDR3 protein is CTCSAVALQDTQYF.

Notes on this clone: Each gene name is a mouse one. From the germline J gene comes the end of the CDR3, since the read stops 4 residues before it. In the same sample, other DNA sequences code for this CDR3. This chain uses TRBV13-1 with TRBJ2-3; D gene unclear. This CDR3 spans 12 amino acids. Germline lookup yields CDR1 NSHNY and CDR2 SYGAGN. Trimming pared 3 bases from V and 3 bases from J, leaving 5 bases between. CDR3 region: CASSAGAETLYF. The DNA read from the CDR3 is TGTGCCAGCAGTGCAGGCGCAGAA.

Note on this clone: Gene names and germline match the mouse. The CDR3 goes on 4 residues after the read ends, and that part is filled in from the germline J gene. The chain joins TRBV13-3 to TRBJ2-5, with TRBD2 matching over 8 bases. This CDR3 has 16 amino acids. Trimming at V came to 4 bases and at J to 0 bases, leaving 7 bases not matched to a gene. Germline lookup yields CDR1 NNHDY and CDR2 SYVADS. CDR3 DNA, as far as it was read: TGTGCCAGCAGTCCTGGGGGGCTTTTTAACCAAGAC. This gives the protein CASSPGGLFNQD. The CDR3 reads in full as CASSPGGLFNQDTQYF. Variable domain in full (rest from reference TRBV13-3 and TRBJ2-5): EAAVTQSPRSKVAVTGGKVTLSCHQTNNHDYMYWYRQDTGHGLRLIHYSYVADSTEKGDIPDGYKASRPSQENFSLILELASLSQTAVYFCASSPGGLFNQDTQYFGPGTRLLVL.

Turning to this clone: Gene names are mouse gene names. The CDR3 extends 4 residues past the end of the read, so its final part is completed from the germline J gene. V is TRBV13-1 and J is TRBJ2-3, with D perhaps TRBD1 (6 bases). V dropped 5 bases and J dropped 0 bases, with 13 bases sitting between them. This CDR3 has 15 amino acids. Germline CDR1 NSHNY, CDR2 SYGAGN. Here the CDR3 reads CASRRDKSSAETLYF. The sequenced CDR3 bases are TGTGCCAGCAGGAGGGACAAATCTAGTGCAGAA.

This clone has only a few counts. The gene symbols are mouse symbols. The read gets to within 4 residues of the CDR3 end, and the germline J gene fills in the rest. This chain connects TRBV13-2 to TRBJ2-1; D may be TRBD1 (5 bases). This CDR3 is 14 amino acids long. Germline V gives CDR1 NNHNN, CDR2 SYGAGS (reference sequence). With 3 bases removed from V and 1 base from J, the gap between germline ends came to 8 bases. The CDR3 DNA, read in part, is TGTGCCAGCGGTGGAAGACAGAACTATGCT. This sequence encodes CASGGRQNYA. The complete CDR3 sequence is CASGGRQNYAEQFF.

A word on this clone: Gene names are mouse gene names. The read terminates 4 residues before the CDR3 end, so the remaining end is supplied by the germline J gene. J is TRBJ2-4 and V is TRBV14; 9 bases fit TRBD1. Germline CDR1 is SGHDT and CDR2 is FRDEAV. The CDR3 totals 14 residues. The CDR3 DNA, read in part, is TGTGCCAGCAGTTCCACAGGGGGCGGAAAC. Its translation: CASSSTGGGN. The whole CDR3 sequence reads CASSSTGGGNTLYF.

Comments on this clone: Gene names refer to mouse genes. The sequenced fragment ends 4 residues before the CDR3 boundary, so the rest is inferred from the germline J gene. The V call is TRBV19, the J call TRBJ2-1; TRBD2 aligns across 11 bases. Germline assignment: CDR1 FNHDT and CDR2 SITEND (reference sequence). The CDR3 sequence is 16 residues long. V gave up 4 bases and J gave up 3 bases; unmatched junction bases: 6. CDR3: CASSPRTGGRYAEQFF. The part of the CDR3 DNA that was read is TGTGCCAGCAGTCCAAGGACTGGGGGGCGCTATGCT.

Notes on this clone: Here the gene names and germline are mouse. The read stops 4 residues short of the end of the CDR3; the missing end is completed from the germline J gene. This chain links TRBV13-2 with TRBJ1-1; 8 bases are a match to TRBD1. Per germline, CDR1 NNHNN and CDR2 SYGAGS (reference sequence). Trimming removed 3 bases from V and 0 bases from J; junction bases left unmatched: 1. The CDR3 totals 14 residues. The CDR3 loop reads CASGGTGSNTEVFF. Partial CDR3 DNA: TGTGCCAGCGGTGGGACAGGGTCAAACACA.